This section outlines one T cell receptor beta chain sequence together with its context. As yet, its antigen is unknown. The data stem from a study of T cell responses to AZD1222 COVID-19 vaccine. The CDR3 is 14 residues long. Per germline, CDR1 MGHRA and CDR2 YSYEKL. Trimming removed 1 base at V and 13 bases at J, with 19 bases between. Study-wide findings and caveats: It was only after the peak T cell response that any repertoires were sampled. The breadth and depth of Spike-specific TCRs increased once two AZD1222 doses had been given.

Sequencing used immunoSEQ multiplex PCR; TCRdb keeps in-frame clones, though not all of them. Of 130,000 to 150,000 clones in the sample, 82% were seen once. Sequenced here: peripheral blood, sampled on day 0 of MenACWY control vaccination. The V and J genes are TRBV4-1 and TRBJ1-2; D possibly corresponds to TRBD1 (6 bases). This clonotype was sampled from an adult in good health. This CDR3 is CASSQGQPGHRVTF. CDR3 sequence (DNA): TGCGCCAGCAGCCAAGGGCAACCGGGACACCGCGTCACCTTC.